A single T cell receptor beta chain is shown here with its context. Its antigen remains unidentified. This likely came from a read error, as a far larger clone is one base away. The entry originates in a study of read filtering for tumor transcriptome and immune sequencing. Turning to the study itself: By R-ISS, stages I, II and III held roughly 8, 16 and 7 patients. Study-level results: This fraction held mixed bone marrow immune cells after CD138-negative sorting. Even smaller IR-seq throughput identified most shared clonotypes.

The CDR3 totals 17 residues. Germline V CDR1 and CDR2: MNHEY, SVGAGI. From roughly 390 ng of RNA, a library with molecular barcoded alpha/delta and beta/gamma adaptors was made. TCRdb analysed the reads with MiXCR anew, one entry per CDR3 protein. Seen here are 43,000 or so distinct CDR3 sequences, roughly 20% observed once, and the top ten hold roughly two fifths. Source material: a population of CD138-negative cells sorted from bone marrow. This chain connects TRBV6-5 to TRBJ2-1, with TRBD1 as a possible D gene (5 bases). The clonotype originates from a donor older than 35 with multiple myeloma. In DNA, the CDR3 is TGTGCCAGCAGTAAGACGTTGGGGCCTCCCTTCTACAATGTGCAGTTCTTC. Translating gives CASSKTLGPPFYNVQFF.